This T cell receptor beta chain was sequenced during a study of CD8 T cells in ankylosing spondylitis. Study results and limitations: There was reportedly significant enrichment of clones that were disease-linked in matched ankylosing spondylitis synovial fluid. In synovial fluid and blood from reactive arthritis, some motif variants were previously reported. A TCR beta motif of about eight highly homologous variants seemed to mark ankylosing spondylitis blood.

The CDR3 is 19 residues long. The germline gives CDR1 MGHRA, CDR2 YSYEKL. V gave up 3 bases and J gave up 4 bases; unmatched junction bases: 16. Quantitative molecular-barcoded 5'-RACE generated the TCR beta libraries. From the 5' RACE reads, TCRdb called clonotypes with MiXCR, one entry per CDR3 protein. The sample has some 71,000 distinct CDR3 sequences; under 5.5% are singletons. This clonotype was seen repeatedly, ten times or more. Its target is not known. The V call is TRBV4-1, the J call TRBJ2-1; 9 nucleotides agree with TRBD2. Material for sequencing was blood, either unsorted or a sorted T cell fraction (not recorded which). This receptor was identified in a male donor with ankylosing spondylitis or in good health (not recorded which). CDR3 nucleotides: TGCGCCAGCAGCCAGACGACTGTCCCGGGGCTAGCGGGGTACAATGAGCAGTTCTTC. It specifies CASSQTTVPGLAGYNEQFF.